The clone carrying this TCR beta chain was recorded only once. What it binds is unknown. The source of the sample is a study of EBV T-cell therapy then PD-1 blockade in nasopharyngeal carcinoma. The CDR3 sequence is 14 residues long. Germline loops: CDR1 DFQATT, CDR2 SNEGSKA (reference sequence). V lost 3 bases, J lost 2 bases, and 6 bases stayed unmatched. Sequencing was performed with immunoSEQ multiplex PCR; in TCRdb, only in-frame clones are kept and a portion is missing. The data show approximately 22,000 clones, about 80% seen once. Time point reported: 266 days after commencement of treatment, after nivolumab therapy. Treatment: AdE1-LMPpoly-expanded autologous EBV-specific T-cell therapy followed by anti-PD-1 nivolumab.

The TCR comes from a man aged 35 to 55 with nasopharyngeal carcinoma. The sequencing here drew on CD8+ T cells from blood, taken at roughly day 250 from a patient whose treatment included autologous EBV-specific T cells and nivolumab. The chain couples TRBV20-1 to TRBJ1-2; 7 bases agree with TRBD1. DNA of the CDR3: TGCAGTGCTAGTAACAGGGGCTCCAACTATGGCTACACCTTC. This encodes CSASNRGSNYGYTF.